This entry lists 12 T cell receptor beta chains sequenced from one sample in a study of blood T cell repertoires in COVID-19. The assay was immunoSEQ multiplex PCR, and TCRdb's table has in-frame clones only and misses some. Of under 55,000 clones listed, almost 80% were seen once; the top ten hold about 6.1%. Source material: PBMCs or T cells enriched from blood (not recorded which). The receptor set was obtained from a woman aged 50 to 65 with acute COVID-19.

The CDR3 protein is CASSTGTSGKGTDTQYF. The CDR3 nucleotides read TGCGCCAGCAGCACCGGGACTAGCGGGAAAGGCACAGATACGCAGTATTTT. This rearrangement joins TRBV5-1 to TRBJ2-3; TRBD2 matches at 13 bases. The junction had 6 bases not matched to a gene; V was cut back by 4 bases and J by 1 base. CDR1 and CDR2 from the germline V gene are SGHRS and YFSETQ. The CDR3 length is 17 residues.

This clone was counted between two and nine times. The chain couples TRBV2 to TRBJ1-2, with 10 bases that match TRBD1. Germline CDR1 reads SNHLY; CDR2 reads FYNNEI. This CDR3 contains 13 residues. The V segment lost 6 bases and the J segment 3 bases; nucleotides outside the gene matches: 1. CDR3 region: CASRGTGDYGYTF. The CDR3 DNA follows: TGTGCCAGCAGGGGGACAGGGGACTATGGCTACACCTTC.

The chain joins TRBV27 to TRBJ1-2, with 7 bases that match TRBD1. Losses at the gene ends were 6 bases for V and 8 bases for J; bases not matched to a gene: 9. CDR1 is MNHEY and CDR2 is SMNVEV in the germline V gene (reference sequence). The CDR3 contains 13 residues. The CDR3 region has the DNA TGTGCCAGCAGCCCCTCGACAGGGCGGGGCTACACCTTC. Translating it yields CASSPSTGRGYTF.

The V gene is TRBV7-8, the J gene TRBJ2-1; 14 positions match TRBD2. V dropped 3 bases and J dropped 0; count of bases not matched to a gene: 4. The length of the CDR3 is 18 residues. Germline V lookup: CDR1 SGHVS, CDR2 FQNEAQ. The CDR3 region has the DNA TGTGCCAGCAGCTTGACTAGCGGGGGGGCGAGCTCCTACAATGAGCAGTTCTTC. The encoded protein is CASSLTSGGASSYNEQFF.

The chain combines TRBV7-9 with TRBJ2-7, with 10 bases that match TRBD1. Losses at the gene ends were 5 bases for V and 3 bases for J; bases not matched to a gene: 4. The germline V gene has CDR1 SEHNR and CDR2 FQNEAQ (reference sequence). This CDR3 spans 14 amino acids. The CDR3 sequence: CASSVTGGSYEQYF. CDR3 nucleotides: TGTGCCAGCAGCGTGACAGGGGGCAGCTACGAGCAGTACTTC.

The V gene is TRBV20-1, the J gene TRBJ1-2; 9 nucleotides line up with TRBD1. The CDR3 runs 11 residues. V shed 6 bases and J 12 bases; nucleotides not matched to a gene: 8. The germline V gene encodes CDR1 DFQATT and CDR2 SNEGSKA (reference sequence). CDR3 protein: CSANRGLWDTF. CDR3 nucleotide sequence: TGCAGTGCCAACAGGGGGCTGTGGGACACCTTC.

The rearrangement uses TRBV11-2 and TRBJ1-1, with 9 bases matching TRBD1. The V segment lost 4 bases and the J segment 8 bases; nucleotides outside the gene matches: 8. Germline CDR1 SGHAT, CDR2 FQNNGV. The CDR3 runs 14 residues. Written as DNA, the CDR3 is TGTGCCAGCAGCTACCTAACAGGGGGCGCAGAAGCTTTCTTT. Encoded protein: CASSYLTGGAEAFF.

This clone was observed a single time. An end of the junction does not agree with germline; a read error may underlie this. The chain employs TRBV7-7 and TRBJ2-3, with 7 bases identical to TRBD2. Per the germline V gene, CDR1 is SSHAT and CDR2 is FNYEAQ (reference sequence). The CDR3 contains 13 residues. The CDR3 loop reads CASSRDYTDTQYF. As DNA, the CDR3 is TGTGCTAGCAGCCGGGACTACACAGATACGCAGTATTTT.

The rearrangement uses TRBV27 and TRBJ2-1; the match to TRBD2 covers 16 bases. After removal of 0 bases from V and 0 bases from J, the junction contained 8 bases not matched to a gene. This CDR3 spans 21 amino acids. CDR1 is MNHEY and CDR2 is SMNVEV in the germline V gene (reference sequence). The CDR3 DNA reads TGTGCCAGCAGTTTATCACCGGGACTAGCGGGGGGGCCCCGCTCCTACAATGAGCAGTTCTTC. It specifies CASSLSPGLAGGPRSYNEQFF.

V usage is TRBV11-3 and J usage is TRBJ1-1, with 10 nucleotides matching TRBD1. The CDR3 runs to 14 residues. After removal of 5 bases from V and 4 bases from J, the junction contained 4 bases not matched to a gene. CDR1 is SGHNT, CDR2 YENEEA, per germline. CDR3 DNA sequence: TGTGCCAGCAGCCGGGGACAGGGGTTCACTGAAGCTTTCTTT. This sequence encodes CASSRGQGFTEAFF.

The genes are TRBV12-5 and TRBJ1-6; possible D gene TRBD1, 6 bases. Germline V gene data show CDR1 as LGHNT and CDR2 as FRNRAP. V lost 4 bases and J lost 10, with 23 bases in between. CDR3 length: 17 amino acids. CDR3 sequence reads: CASGSRVGQGNWSPLHF. The CDR3 DNA sequence: TGTGCTAGTGGTTCCCGTGTAGGGCAGGGGAATTGGTCACCCCTCCACTTT.

CDR3 sequence (DNA): TGTGCCAGCTCAGAAGGACAGAACACTGAAGCTTTCTTT. Its translation: CASSEGQNTEAFF. V gene TRBV18 combines with J gene TRBJ1-1, with a weak D call TRBD1 (5 bases). V lost 5 bases, J lost 1 base, and 8 bases lay in between. This CDR3 is built from 13 residues. Germline CDR1 and CDR2: KGHSH and LQKENI.